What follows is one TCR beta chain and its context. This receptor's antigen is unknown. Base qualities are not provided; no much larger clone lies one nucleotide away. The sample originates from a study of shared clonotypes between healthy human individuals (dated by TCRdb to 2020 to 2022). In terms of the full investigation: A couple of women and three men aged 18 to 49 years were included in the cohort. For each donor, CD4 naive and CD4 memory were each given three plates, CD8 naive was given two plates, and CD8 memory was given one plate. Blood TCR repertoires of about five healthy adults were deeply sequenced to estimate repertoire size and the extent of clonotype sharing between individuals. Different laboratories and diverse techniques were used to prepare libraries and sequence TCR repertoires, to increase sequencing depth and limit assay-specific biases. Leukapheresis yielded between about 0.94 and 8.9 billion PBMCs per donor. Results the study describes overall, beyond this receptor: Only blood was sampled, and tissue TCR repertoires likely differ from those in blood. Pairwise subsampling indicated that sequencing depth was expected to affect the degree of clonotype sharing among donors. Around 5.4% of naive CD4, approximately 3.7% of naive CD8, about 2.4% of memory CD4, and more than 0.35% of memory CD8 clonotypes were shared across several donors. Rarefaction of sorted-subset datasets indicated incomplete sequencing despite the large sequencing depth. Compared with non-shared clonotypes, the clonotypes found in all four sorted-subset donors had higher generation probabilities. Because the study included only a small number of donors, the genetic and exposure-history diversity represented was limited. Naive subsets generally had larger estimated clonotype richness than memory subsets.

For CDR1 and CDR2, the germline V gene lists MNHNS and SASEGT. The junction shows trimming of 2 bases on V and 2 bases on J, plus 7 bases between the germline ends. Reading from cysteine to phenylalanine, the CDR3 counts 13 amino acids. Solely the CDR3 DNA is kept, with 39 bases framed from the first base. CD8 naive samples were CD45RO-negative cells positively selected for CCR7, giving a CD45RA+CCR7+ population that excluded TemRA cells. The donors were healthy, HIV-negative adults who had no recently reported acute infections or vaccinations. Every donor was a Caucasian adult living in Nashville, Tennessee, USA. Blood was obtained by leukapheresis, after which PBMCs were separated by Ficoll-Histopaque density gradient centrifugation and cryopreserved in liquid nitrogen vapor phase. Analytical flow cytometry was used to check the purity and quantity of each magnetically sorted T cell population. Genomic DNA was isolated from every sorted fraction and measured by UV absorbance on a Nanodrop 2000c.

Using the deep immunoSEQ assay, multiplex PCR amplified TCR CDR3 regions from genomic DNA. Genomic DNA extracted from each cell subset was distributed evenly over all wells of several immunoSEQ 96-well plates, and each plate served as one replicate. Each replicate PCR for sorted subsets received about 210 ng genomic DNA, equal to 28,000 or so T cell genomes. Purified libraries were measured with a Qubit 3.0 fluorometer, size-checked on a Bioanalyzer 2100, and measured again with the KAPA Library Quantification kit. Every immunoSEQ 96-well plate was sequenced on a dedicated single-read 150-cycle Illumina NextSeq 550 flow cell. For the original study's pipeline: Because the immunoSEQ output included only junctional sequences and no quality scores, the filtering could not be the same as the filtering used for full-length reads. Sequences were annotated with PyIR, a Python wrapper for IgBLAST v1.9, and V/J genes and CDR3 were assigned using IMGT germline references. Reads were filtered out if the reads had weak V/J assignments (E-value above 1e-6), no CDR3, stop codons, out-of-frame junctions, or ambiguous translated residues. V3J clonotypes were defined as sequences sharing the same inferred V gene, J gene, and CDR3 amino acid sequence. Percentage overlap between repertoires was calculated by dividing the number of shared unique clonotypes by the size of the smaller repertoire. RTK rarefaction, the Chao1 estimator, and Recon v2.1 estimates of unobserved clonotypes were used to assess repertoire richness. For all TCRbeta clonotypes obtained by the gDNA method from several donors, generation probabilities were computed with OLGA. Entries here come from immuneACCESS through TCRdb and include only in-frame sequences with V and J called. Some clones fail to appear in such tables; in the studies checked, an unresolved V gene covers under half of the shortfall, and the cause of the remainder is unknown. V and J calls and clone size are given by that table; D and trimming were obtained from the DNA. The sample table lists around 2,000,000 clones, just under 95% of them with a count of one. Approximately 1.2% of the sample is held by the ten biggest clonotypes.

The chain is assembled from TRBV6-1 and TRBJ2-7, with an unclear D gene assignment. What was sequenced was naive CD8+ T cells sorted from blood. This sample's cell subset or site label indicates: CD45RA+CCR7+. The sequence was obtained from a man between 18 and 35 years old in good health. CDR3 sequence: CASSENAAYEQYF. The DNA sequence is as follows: TGTGCCAGCAGTGAAAATGCGGCCTACGAGCAGTACTTC.